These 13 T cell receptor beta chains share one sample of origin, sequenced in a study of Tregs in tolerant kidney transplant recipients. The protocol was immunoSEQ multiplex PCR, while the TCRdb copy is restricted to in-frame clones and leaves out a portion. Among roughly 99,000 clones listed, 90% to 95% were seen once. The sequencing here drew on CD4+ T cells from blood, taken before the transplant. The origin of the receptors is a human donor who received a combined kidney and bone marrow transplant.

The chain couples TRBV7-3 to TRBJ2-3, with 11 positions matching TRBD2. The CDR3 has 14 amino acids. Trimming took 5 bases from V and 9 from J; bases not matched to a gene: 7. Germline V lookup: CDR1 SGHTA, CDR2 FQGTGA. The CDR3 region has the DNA TGTGCCAGCAGCCCTGGGACTAGCGGAGGAACGCAGTATTTT. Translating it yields CASSPGTSGGTQYF. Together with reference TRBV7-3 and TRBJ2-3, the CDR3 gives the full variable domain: GAGVSQTPSNKVTEKGKYVELRCDPISGHTALYWYRQSLGQGPEFLIYFQGTGAADDSGLPNDRFFAVRPEGSVSTLKIQRTERGDSAVYLCASSPGTSGGTQYFGPGTRLTVL.

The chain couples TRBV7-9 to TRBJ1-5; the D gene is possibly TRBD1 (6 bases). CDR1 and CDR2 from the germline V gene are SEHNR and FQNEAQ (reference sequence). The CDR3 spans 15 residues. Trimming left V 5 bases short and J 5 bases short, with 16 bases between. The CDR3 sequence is CASSLRTVPHQPQHF. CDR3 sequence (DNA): TGTGCCAGCAGCCTAAGGACAGTACCCCATCAGCCCCAGCATTTT.

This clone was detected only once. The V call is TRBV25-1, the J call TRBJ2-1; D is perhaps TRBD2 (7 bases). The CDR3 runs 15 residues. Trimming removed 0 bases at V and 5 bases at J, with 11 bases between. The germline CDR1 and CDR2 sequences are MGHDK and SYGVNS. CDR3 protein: CASSEYRGDNNEQFF. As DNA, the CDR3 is TGTGCCAGCAGTGAATATCGGGGGGACAACAATGAGCAGTTCTTC.

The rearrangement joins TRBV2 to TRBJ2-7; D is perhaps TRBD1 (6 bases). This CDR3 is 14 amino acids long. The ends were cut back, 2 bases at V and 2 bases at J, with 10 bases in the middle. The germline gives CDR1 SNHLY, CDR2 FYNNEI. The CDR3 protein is CASSEQGTAYEQYF. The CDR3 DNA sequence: TGTGCCAGCAGTGAACAGGGGACCGCCTACGAGCAGTACTTC.

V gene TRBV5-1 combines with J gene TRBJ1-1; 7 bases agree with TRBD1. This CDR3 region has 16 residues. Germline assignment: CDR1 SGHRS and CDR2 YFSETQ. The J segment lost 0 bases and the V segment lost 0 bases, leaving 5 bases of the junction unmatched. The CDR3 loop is CASSLAQGQMNTEAFF. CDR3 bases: TGCGCCAGCAGCTTGGCCCAGGGACAGATGAACACTGAAGCTTTCTTT.

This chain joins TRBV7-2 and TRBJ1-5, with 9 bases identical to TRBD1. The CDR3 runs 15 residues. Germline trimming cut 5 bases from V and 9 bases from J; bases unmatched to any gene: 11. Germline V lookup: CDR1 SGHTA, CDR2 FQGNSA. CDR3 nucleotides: TGTGCCAGCAGCAAGCACCGGGACAGGGTTTCGCCCCAGCATTTT. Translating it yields CASSKHRDRVSPQHF.

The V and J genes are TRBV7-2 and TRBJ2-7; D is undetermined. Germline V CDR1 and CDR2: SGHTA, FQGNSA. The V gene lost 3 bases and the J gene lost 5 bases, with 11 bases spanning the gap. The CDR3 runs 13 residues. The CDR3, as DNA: TGTGCCAGCAGCTTTGTACGGGTCCACGAGCAGTACTTC. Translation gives CASSFVRVHEQYF.

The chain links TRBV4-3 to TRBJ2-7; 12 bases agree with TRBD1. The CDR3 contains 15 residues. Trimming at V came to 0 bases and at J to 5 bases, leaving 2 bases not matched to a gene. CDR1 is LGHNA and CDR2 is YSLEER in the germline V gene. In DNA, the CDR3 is TGCGCCAGCAGCCAAGAGGGGACAGGGGGCGACGAGCAGTACTTC. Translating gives CASSQEGTGGDEQYF.

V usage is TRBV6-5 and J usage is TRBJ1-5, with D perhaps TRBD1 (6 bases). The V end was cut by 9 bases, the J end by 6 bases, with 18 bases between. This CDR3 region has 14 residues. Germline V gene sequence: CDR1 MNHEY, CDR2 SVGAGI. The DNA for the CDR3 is TGTGCCAGTACGCGGGGGCGAGGGTCTCAGCCCCAGCATTTT. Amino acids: CASTRGRGSQPQHF.

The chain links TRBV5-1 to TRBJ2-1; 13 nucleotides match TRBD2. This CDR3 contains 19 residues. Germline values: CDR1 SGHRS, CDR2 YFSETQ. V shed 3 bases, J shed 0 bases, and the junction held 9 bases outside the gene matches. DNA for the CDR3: TGCGCCAGCAGCTCGAAACTAGCGGGGGGGCCGGGCTCCTACAATGAGCAGTTCTTC. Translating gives CASSSKLAGGPGSYNEQFF. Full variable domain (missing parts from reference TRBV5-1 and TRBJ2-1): KAGVTQTPRYLIKTRGQQVTLSCSPISGHRSVSWYQQTPGQGLQFLFEYFSETQRNKGNFPGRFSGRQFSNSRSEMNVSTLELGDSALYLCASSSKLAGGPGSYNEQFFGPGTRLTVL.

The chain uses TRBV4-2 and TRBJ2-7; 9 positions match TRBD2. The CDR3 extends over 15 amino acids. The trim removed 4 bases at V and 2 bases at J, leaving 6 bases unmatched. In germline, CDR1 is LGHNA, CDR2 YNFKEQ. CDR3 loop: CASSLRLAEPYEQYF. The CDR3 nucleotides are TGTGCCAGCAGCCTTAGACTAGCGGAGCCCTACGAGCAGTACTTC.

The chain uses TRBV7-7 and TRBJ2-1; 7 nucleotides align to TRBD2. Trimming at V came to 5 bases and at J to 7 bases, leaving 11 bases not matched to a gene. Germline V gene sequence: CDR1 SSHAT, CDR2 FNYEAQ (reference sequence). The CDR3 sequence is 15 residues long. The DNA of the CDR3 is TGTGCCAGCAGCCAAAATGGCGGGAGTATAAATGAGCAGTTCTTC. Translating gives CASSQNGGSINEQFF.

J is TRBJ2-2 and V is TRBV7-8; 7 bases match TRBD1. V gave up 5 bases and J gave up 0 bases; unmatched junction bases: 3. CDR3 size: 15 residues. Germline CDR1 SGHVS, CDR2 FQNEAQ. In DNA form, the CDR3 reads TGTGCCAGCAGCCTGGGACAGCCGAACACCGGGGAGCTGTTTTTT. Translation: CASSLGQPNTGELFF.